This TCR beta chain originates from a study of T cells in women clearing cervical HPV infection. Germline V gene sequence: CDR1 SEHNR, CDR2 FQNEAQ (reference sequence). The length of the CDR3 is 15 residues. V shed 1 base, J shed 1 base, and the junction held 1 base outside the gene matches. Prevalent HPV16 infections were excluded; only incident single HPV16 infections included. The study's findings and limits: Richness differences could reflect unmeasured T-cell content per sample. Repertoire richness, not evenness, was significantly elevated in CIN3+ cases versus controls.

Turning to this clone: Its antigen is unknown. The read finishes 3 residues shy of the CDR3 end, and the germline J gene is used to complete it.

The protocol was immunoSEQ multiplex PCR, while the TCRdb copy is restricted to in-frame clones and leaves out a portion. This sample's clone table lists fewer than 40,000 clones. The chain carries TRBV7-9 and TRBJ1-1; 9 bases map to TRBD1. The sequence was collected from a woman between 18 and 70 years old with a cervical HPV16 infection that either progressed to CIN3+ or cleared (not recorded which). The specimen was blood buffy coat. Here the CDR3 reads CASSLGDRANTEAFF. CDR3 bases read: TGTGCCAGCAGCTTAGGGGACAGGGCGAACACTGAA. The full variable domain, in which reference TRBV7-9 and TRBJ1-1 provide the parts outside the CDR3, is DTGVSQNPRHKITKRGQNVTFRCDPISEHNRLYWYRQTLGQGPEFLTYFQNEAQLEKSRLLSDRFSAERPKGSFSTLEIQRTEQGDSAMYLCASSLGDRANTEAFFGQGTRLTVV.